This T cell receptor (beta chain) derives from a study of T-cell reconstitution after alpha-beta-depleted transplantation in children. General observations from the study: Where alpha-beta T cells came from about two months after transplant was reportedly several hundred expanded graft clones. Surviving recipient T cells and thymic progenitors accounted for the high day-60 TCRbeta diversity observed in some patients. The main origin of T-cell counts and diversity one year after transplant was newly produced T cells.

The germline gives CDR1 MNHEY, CDR2 SVGEGT. The CDR3 extends over 10 amino acids. V lost 8 bases and J lost 9, with 8 bases in between. The count of this clonotype is one. Its antigen is as yet unknown. During its preparation, the TCRbeta library received unique molecular identifiers. Using its own MiXCR run on the PCR reads, TCRdb lists one record per CDR3 protein. The table lists about 580,000 distinct CDR3 sequences, more than 20% of them singletons. This chain connects TRBV6-2 or TRBV6-3 to TRBJ2-4, with TRBD1 as a possible D gene (5 bases). The specimen comprised PBMCs, sampled before TCRalphabeta/CD19-depleted stem cell transplant. This sequence originates from a boy under three years old with Wiskott-Aldrich syndrome, due to receive a stem cell transplant. Here the CDR3 DNA reads TGTGCCAGCGAGCAGGGCATTCAGTACTTC. It yields the protein CASEQGIQYF.